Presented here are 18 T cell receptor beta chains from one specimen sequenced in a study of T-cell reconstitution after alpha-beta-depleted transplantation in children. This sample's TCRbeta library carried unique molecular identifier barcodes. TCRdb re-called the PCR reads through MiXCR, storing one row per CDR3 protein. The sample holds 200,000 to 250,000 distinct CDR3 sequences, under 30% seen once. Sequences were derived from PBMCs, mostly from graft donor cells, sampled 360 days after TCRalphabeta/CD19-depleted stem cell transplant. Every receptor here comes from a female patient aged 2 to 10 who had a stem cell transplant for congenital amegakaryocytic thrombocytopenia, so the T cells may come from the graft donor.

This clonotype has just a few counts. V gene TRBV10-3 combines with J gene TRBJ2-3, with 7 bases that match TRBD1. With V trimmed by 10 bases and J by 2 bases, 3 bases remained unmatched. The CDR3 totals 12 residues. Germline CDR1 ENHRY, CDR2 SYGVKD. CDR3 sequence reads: CATQGPTDTQYF. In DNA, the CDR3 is TGTGCCACACAGGGGCCCACAGATACGCAGTATTTT.

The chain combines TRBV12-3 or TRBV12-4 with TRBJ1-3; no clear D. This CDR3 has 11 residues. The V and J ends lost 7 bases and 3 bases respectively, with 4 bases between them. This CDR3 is CASTFGNTIYF. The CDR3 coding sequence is TGTGCCAGCACTTTTGGAAACACCATATATTTT.

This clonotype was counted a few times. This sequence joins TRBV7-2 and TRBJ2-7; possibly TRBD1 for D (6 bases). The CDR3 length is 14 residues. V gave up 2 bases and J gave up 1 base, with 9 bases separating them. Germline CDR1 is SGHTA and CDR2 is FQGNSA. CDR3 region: CASSLNRVSYEQYF. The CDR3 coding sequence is TGTGCCAGCAGCTTAAACAGGGTATCCTACGAGCAGTACTTC.

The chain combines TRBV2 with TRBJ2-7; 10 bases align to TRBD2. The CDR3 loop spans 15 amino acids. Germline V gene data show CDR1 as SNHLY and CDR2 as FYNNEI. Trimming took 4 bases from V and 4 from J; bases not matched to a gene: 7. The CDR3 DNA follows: TGTGCCAGCAGTGGATTAGCGGGGGGTGTATACGAGCAGTACTTC. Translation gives CASSGLAGGVYEQYF.

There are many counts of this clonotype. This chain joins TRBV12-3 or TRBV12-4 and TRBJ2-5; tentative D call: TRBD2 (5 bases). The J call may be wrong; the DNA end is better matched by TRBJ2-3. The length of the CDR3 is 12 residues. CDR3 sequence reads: CASSLVAGTQYF. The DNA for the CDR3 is TGTGCCAGCAGTTTGGTGGCGGGTACGCAGTATTTT.

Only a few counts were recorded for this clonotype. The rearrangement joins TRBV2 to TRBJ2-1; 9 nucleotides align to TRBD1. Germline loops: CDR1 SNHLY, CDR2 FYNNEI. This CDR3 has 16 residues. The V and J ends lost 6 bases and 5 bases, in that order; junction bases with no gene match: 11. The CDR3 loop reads CASSVKRDRVNNEQFF. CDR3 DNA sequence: TGTGCCAGCAGCGTTAAGCGGGACAGGGTAAACAATGAGCAGTTCTTC.

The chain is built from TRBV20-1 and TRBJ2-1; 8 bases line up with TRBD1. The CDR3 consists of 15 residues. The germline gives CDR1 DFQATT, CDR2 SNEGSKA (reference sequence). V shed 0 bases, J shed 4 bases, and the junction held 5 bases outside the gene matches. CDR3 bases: TGCAGTGCTAGAGATCGGACAGGGTGGTACAATGAGCAGTTCTTC. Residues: CSARDRTGWYNEQFF.

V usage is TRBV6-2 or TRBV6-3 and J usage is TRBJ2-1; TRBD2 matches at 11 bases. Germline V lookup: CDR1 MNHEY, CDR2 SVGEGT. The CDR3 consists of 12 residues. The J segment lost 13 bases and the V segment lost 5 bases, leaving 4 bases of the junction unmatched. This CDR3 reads CASSKLAGVQFF. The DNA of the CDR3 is TGTGCCAGCAGTAAACTAGCGGGAGTTCAGTTCTTC.

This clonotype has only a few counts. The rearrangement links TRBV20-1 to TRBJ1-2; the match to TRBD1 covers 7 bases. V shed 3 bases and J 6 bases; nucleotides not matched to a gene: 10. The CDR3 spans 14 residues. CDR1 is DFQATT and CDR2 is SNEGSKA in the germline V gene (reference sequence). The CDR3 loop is CSASPRTGADGYTF. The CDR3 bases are TGCAGTGCTAGTCCTAGAACAGGGGCGGATGGCTACACCTTC.

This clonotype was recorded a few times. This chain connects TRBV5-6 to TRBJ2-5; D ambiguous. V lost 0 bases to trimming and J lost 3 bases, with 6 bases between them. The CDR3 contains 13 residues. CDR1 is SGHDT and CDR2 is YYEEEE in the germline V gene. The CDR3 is CASSLVQEETQYF. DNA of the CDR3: TGTGCCAGCAGCTTGGTTCAGGAAGAGACCCAGTACTTC.

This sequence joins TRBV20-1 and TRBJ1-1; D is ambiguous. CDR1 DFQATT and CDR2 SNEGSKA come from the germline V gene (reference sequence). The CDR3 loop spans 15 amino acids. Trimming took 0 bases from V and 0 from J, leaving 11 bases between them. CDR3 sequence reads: CSARDARLVNTEAFF. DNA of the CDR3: TGCAGTGCTAGAGATGCAAGACTGGTGAACACTGAAGCTTTCTTT.

The CDR3 sequence is CASNPGLAGYSTDTQYF. As DNA, the CDR3 is TGTGCCAGCAACCCGGGACTAGCGGGATATAGCACAGATACGCAGTATTTT. The chain is built from TRBV12-3 or TRBV12-4 and TRBJ2-3, with TRBD2 identical over 13 bases. Losses at the gene ends were 7 bases for V and 0 bases for J; bases not matched to a gene: 7. This CDR3 has 17 residues.

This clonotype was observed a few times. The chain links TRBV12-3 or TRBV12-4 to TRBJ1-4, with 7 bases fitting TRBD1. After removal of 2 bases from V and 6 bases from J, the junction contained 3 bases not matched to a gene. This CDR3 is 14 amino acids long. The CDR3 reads CASSLWQGDEKLFF. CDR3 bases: TGTGCCAGCAGTTTATGGCAGGGGGATGAAAAACTGTTTTTT.

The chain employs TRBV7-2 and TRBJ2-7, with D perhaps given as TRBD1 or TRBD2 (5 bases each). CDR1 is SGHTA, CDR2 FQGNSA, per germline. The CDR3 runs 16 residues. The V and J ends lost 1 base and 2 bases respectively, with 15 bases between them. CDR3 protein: CASSLGLGRVPYEQYF. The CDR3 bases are TGTGCCAGCAGCTTAGGCCTGGGGCGGGTACCCTACGAGCAGTACTTC. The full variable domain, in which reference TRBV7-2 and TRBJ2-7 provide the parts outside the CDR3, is GAGVSQSPSNKVTEKGKDVELRCDPISGHTALYWYRQSLGQGLEFLIYFQGNSAPDKSGLPSDRFSAERTGGSVSTLTIQRTQQEDSAVYLCASSLGLGRVPYEQYFGPGTRLTVT.

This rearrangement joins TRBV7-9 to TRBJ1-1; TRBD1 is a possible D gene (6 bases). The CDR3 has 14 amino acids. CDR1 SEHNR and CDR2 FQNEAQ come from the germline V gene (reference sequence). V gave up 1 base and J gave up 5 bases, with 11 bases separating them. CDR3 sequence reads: CASSLEQGRTEAFF. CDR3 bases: TGTGCCAGCAGCTTAGAACAGGGCCGTACTGAAGCTTTCTTT. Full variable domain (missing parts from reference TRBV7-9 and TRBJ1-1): DTGVSQNPRHKITKRGQNVTFRCDPISEHNRLYWYRQTLGQGPEFLTYFQNEAQLEKSRLLSDRFSAERPKGSFSTLEIQRTEQGDSAMYLCASSLEQGRTEAFFGQGTRLTVV.

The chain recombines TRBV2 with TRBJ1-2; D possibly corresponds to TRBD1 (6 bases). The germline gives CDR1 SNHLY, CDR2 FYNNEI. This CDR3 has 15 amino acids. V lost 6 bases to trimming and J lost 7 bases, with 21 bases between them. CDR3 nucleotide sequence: TGTGCCAGCAGCGACAGGCAGCGGGGTATCGGTGGCTACACCTTC. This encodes CASSDRQRGIGGYTF.

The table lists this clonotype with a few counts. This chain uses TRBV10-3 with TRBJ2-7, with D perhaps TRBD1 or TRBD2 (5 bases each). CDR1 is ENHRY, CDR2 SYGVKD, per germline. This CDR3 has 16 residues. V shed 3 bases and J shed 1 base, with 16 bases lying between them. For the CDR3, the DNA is TGTGCCATCAGTGACCTGCAGCGGACACCTTCCTACGAGCAGTACTTC. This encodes CAISDLQRTPSYEQYF.

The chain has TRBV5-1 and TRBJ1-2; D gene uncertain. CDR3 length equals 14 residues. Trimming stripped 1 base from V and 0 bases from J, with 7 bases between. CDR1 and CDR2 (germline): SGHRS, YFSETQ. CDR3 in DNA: TGCGCCAGCAGCTTGCCGGGCGCTAACTATGGCTACACCTTC. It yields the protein CASSLPGANYGYTF.